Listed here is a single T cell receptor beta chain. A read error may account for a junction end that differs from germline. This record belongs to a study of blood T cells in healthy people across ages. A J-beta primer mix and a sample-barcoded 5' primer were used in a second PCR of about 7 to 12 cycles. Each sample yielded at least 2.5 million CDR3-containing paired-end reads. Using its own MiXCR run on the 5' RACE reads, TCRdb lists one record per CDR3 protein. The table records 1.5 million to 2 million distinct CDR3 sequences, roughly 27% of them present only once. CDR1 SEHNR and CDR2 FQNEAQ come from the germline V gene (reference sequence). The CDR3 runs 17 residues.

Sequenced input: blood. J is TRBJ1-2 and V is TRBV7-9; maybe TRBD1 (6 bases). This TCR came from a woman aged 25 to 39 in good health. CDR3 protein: CASSFLWGLGQNYDYTF. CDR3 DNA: TGTGCCAGCAGCTTCTTGTGGGGGCTTGGACAGAACTATGACTACACCTTC.